The T cell receptor beta chain under discussion was sequenced for a study of blood T cells in healthy people across ages. Study background: Researchers report that template switching captured about one barcoded beta molecule per two T cells.

Findings and limits, study-wide: The percentage of naive T cells correlated strongly with TCR beta diversity.

Note on this clonotype: Its specificity is not known.

The germline gives CDR1 MDHEN, CDR2 SYDVKM. Trimming removed 9 bases from V and 1 base from J; junction bases left unmatched: 4. This CDR3 is 14 amino acids long. Combining a sample-barcoded 5' primer with a J-beta primer mix, a second PCR ran for roughly 7 to 11 cycles. The template-switch adaptor, which had 12 random nucleotides, put a tag on each cDNA molecule. TCRdb itself ran the 5' RACE reads through MiXCR, one entry per CDR3 protein. The table shows roughly 900,000 distinct CDR3 sequences, with approximately 49% occurring only once. This TCR derives from a man under 40 in good health. Input material: blood. The V and J genes are TRBV28 and TRBJ2-3, with 10 nucleotides matching TRBD2. The CDR3 here is CASHTSGGTDTQYF. CDR3 coding DNA: TGTGCCAGTCATACTAGCGGGGGCACAGATACGCAGTATTTT.